A selection of T cell receptor beta chains follows, all from one sample in a study of CD8 T cells in Susac syndrome. TCRdb analysed the immunoSEQ multiplex PCR reads with MiXCR anew, one entry per CDR3 protein. The top ten clones hold 0.26% of a sample with tens of thousands of distinct CDR3 sequences, about 93% of them seen once. Sequenced sample: CD8+ T cells from PBMCs. These TCRs come from a human donor in good health. CDR3s include the opening cysteine and the closing phenylalanine or tryptophan. D genes are given only for firm matches. Expanded clones get a size class; other rows say once, few or many, or leave the size out.

TRBV3-1,TRBD1,once,TRBJ2-5,CASSHRQGAGETQYF,TGTGCCAGCAGCCACAGACAGGGGGCGGGGGAGACCCAGTACTTC
TRBV6-1,TRBD1,few,TRBJ2-5,CASSTGQGQETQYF,TGTGCCAGCAGTACCGGACAGGGACAAGAGACCCAGTACTTC
TRBV30,-,-,TRBJ1-5,CAWSVGGINQPQHF,TGTGCCTGGAGTGTTGGGGGGATCAATCAGCCCCAGCATTTT
TRBV4-1,TRBD2,-,TRBJ2-2,CASSLAGGTGELFF,TGCGCCAGCAGCTTAGCGGGAGGGACCGGGGAGCTGTTTTTT
TRBV27,TRBD1,-,TRBJ2-2,CATRDRGYTGELFF,TGTGCCACCCGAGACAGGGGGTACACCGGGGAGCTGTTTTTT
TRBV7-9,-,-,TRBJ2-7,CASSPSRYEQYF,TGTGCCAGCAGCCCTTCTCGATACGAGCAGTACTTC
TRBV7-2,TRBD1,-,TRBJ2-7,CASSRGQGYYEQYF,TGTGCCAGCAGCCGCGGACAGGGGTACTACGAGCAGTACTTC
TRBV12-3/TRBV12-4,-,-,TRBJ2-1,CASSSSAYNEQFF,TGTGCCAGCAGTTCTTCCGCCTACAATGAGCAGTTCTTC
TRBV7-8,-,-,TRBJ2-5,CASSAVTHQETQYF,TGTGCCAGCAGCGCGGTCACCCACCAGGAGACCCAGTACTTC
TRBV5-4,-,-,TRBJ1-2,CASSLDHYNYGYTF,TGTGCCAGCAGCTTGGATCATTACAACTATGGCTACACCTTC
TRBV5-4,-,-,TRBJ1-2,CASSLAGWDYGYTF,TGTGCCAGCAGCTTGGCAGGGTGGGACTATGGCTACACCTTC
TRBV5-6,TRBD1,once,TRBJ2-5,CASSLGTGRWETQYF,TGTGCCAGCAGCTTGGGGACAGGGCGCTGGGAGACCCAGTACTTC
TRBV27,-,-,TRBJ1-2,CASSLGAGSYGYTF,TGTGCCAGCAGTTTAGGGGCGGGTTCTTATGGCTACACCTTC
TRBV7-6,-,-,TRBJ1-1,CASSSRRGMNTEAFF,TGTGCCAGCAGCTCACGACGGGGGATGAACACTGAAGCTTTCTTT
TRBV9,TRBD2,-,TRBJ2-7,CASSGVASGAHEQYF,TGTGCCAGCAGCGGGGTGGCTAGCGGGGCCCACGAGCAGTACTTC
TRBV13,-,-,TRBJ2-2,CASSLGLGTSTGELFF,TGTGCCAGCAGCTTAGGCCTCGGCACGTCCACCGGGGAGCTGTTTTTT
TRBV9,-,-,TRBJ1-2,CASSGGQIKGGAYGYTF,TGTGCCAGCAGCGGAGGTCAAATTAAGGGAGGGGCGTATGGCTACACCTTC
TRBV7-9,-,-,TRBJ2-6,CASSLSWSSGVPGANVLTF,TGTGCCAGCAGCTTGTCATGGTCATCTGGTGTGCCTGGGGCCAACGTCCTGACTTTC
TRBV6-2/TRBV6-3,-,-,TRBJ1-5,CASSSLPESTPVWSNQPQHF,TGTGCCAGCAGTTCCCTACCGGAAAGTACTCCCGTGTGGAGCAATCAGCCCCAGCATTTT
TRBV5-6,-,-,TRBJ2-7,CASSLAWGVEQYF,TGTGCCAGCAGCTTGGCGTGGGGGGTCGAGCAGTACTTC
TRBV27,-,-,TRBJ1-1,CASSLSNIHTEAFF,TGTGCCAGCAGTTTATCGAATATTCACACTGAAGCTTTCTTT
TRBV7-2,TRBD1,-,TRBJ2-3,CASSSWGQGPDTQYF,TGTGCCAGCAGCAGCTGGGGACAGGGGCCAGATACGCAGTATTTT
TRBV6-5,-,-,TRBJ1-1,CASTDVGTEAFF,TGTGCCAGCACAGATGTAGGGACTGAAGCTTTCTTT
TRBV12-3/TRBV12-4,-,few,TRBJ1-1,CASSPLRRADTEAFF,TGTGCCAGCAGTCCCCTCAGGCGGGCGGACACTGAAGCTTTCTTT
TRBV20-1,-,-,TRBJ2-3,CSARGLDTQYF,TGCAGTGCTAGGGGGTTAGATACGCAGTATTTT
TRBV19,-,-,TRBJ1-1,CASSIGLITEAFF,TGTGCCAGTAGTATAGGGTTAATCACTGAAGCTTTCTTT
TRBV7-9,-,-,TRBJ1-1,CASSLDSRMTSEAFF,TGTGCCAGCAGCTTAGATTCGAGGATGACCTCTGAAGCTTTCTTT
TRBV5-4,-,-,TRBJ2-7,CASSLIGTNEQYF,TGTGCCAGCAGCCTAATCGGGACAAACGAGCAGTACTTC
TRBV23-1,TRBD1,-,TRBJ1-2,CASSPNRGPPMGYTF,TGCGCCAGCAGTCCAAACAGGGGCCCGCCTATGGGCTACACCTTC
TRBV2,-,-,TRBJ2-7,CASKGRVYEQYF,TGTGCCAGCAAGGGCAGGGTCTACGAGCAGTACTTC
TRBV7-8,-,-,TRBJ1-5,CASSLGGGMNPQPQHF,TGTGCCAGCAGCTTAGGAGGGGGTATGAATCCTCAGCCCCAGCATTTT
TRBV20-1,TRBD1,-,TRBJ2-1,CSASGTGVYNEQFF,TGCAGTGCTTCCGGGACAGGGGTCTACAATGAGCAGTTCTTC
TRBV12-5,-,-,TRBJ2-2,CASGQSSGELFF,TGTGCTAGTGGACAATCAAGCGGGGAGCTGTTTTTT
TRBV20-1,-,-,TRBJ1-5,CSAGGQGRQPQHF,TGCAGTGCTGGAGGGCAGGGCCGGCAGCCCCAGCATTTT
TRBV23-1,-,-,TRBJ2-2,CASSQNTLRPGELFF,TGCGCCAGCAGTCAAAATACTTTGAGACCCGGGGAGCTGTTTTTT
TRBV5-4,TRBD2,-,TRBJ2-7,CASSLEGLASEQYF,TGTGCCAGCAGCTTGGAGGGACTAGCATCCGAGCAGTACTTC
TRBV4-1,TRBD1,-,TRBJ2-6,CASSQEGQLNFGANVLTF,TGCGCCAGCAGCCAAGAGGGACAGCTCAACTTTGGGGCCAACGTCCTGACTTTC
TRBV20-1,-,-,TRBJ2-5,CSAREAGPQETQYF,TGCAGTGCTAGAGAGGCAGGACCACAAGAGACCCAGTACTTC
TRBV6-5,-,-,TRBJ1-1,CASSYYQGNTEAFF,TGTGCCAGCAGTTACTACCAGGGAAACACTGAAGCTTTCTTT
TRBV15,-,-,TRBJ1-2,CATSNVYGYTF,TGTGCCACCAGCAATGTCTATGGCTACACCTTC
TRBV3-1,-,-,TRBJ1-2,CASSQETEATTNYGYTF,TGTGCCAGCAGCCAAGAGACAGAAGCTACAACGAACTATGGCTACACCTTC
TRBV27,-,-,TRBJ2-1,CASSITGVNEQFF,TGTGCCAGCAGTATCACGGGGGTAAATGAGCAGTTCTTC
TRBV19,TRBD2,-,TRBJ2-1,CASTVAGASYNEQFF,TGTGCCAGTACCGTAGCGGGAGCCTCCTACAATGAGCAGTTCTTC
TRBV24-1,-,-,TRBJ1-5,CAPSLAGINQPQHF,TGTGCCCCATCCTTGGCGGGGATCAATCAGCCCCAGCATTTT
TRBV28,-,-,TRBJ1-5,CASGWFNQPQHF,TGTGCCAGCGGATGGTTCAATCAGCCCCAGCATTTT
TRBV27,-,-,TRBJ1-5,CASSLNRVQPQHF,TGTGCCAGCAGTTTAAACAGGGTCCAGCCCCAGCATTTT
TRBV20-1,TRBD2,-,TRBJ2-1,CSARDLSGESSYNEQFF,TGCAGTGCTAGAGATCTGAGCGGGGAGAGCTCCTACAATGAGCAGTTCTTC
TRBV9,-,-,TRBJ2-3,CASSVEKRTAPGGADTQYF,TGTGCCAGCAGCGTAGAGAAGAGGACAGCCCCAGGGGGGGCAGATACGCAGTATTTT
TRBV2,-,-,TRBJ1-2,CAIRTYGYTF,TGTGCCATTCGGACCTATGGCTACACCTTC
TRBV12-3/TRBV12-4,TRBD1,once,TRBJ1-2,CASSSTGGFPNYGYTF,TGTGCCAGCAGTTCGACAGGGGGCTTTCCAAACTATGGCTACACCTTC
TRBV28,-,-,TRBJ1-2,CASSPNILRGGDNYGYTF,TGTGCCAGCAGTCCCAACATTCTGCGTGGAGGGGATAACTATGGCTACACCTTC
TRBV9,TRBD2,once,TRBJ2-2,CASRAAGRTGELFF,TGTGCCAGCAGGGCAGCGGGAAGGACCGGGGAGCTGTTTTTT
TRBV7-2,-,-,TRBJ2-1,CASSSHYNEQFF,TGTGCCAGCAGCTCGCACTACAATGAGCAGTTCTTC
TRBV12-3/TRBV12-4,-,-,TRBJ1-1,CASSQQDYPTTEAFF,TGTGCCAGCAGCCAACAGGATTACCCTACCACTGAAGCTTTCTTT
TRBV20-1,-,-,TRBJ2-5,CSAQRGARETQYF,TGCAGTGCTCAGAGGGGGGCCCGGGAGACCCAGTACTTC
TRBV27,TRBD1,-,TRBJ2-7,CASSSPRDSYEQYF,TGTGCCAGCAGTTCCCCCCGGGACAGCTACGAGCAGTACTTC
TRBV7-2,TRBD1,once,TRBJ2-7,CASSRGQGVGYEQYF,TGTGCCAGCAGCCGCGGACAGGGGGTAGGATACGAGCAGTACTTC
TRBV9,-,-,TRBJ2-1,CASSGGIYNEQFF,TGTGCCAGCAGCGGAGGCATTTACAATGAGCAGTTCTTC